These T cell receptor beta chains were read from a single sample in a study of shared clonotypes between healthy human individuals. Generated by immunoSEQ multiplex PCR, the TCRdb table keeps only in-frame clones and is missing some. The sample has over 700,000 clones, 72% seen once. The sequenced sample was memory CD4+ T cells sorted from blood. These receptors all stem from a woman aged 30 to 39 in good health. Both conserved end residues are part of each CDR3. A D gene is named only where the DNA matches it firmly. Expanded clones are given a class, and other clones once, few, many or no size at all.

len: 17
v_gene: TRBV5-1
abundance: once
j_gene: TRBJ2-7
d_gene: .
CDR3nt: TGCGCCAGCAGCTTCGGGGGCTCCACCTGGTCCTCCTACGAGCAGTACTTC
CDR3aa: CASSFGGSTWSSYEQYF

len: 12
v_gene: TRBV27
abundance: .
j_gene: TRBJ2-1
d_gene: .
CDR3nt: TGTGCCAGCCGAGACAGAAACAATGAGCAGTTCTTC
CDR3aa: CASRDRNNEQFF

len: 15
v_gene: TRBV7-3
abundance: .
j_gene: TRBJ2-5
d_gene: TRBD2
CDR3nt: TGTGCCAGCAGCTTAAGTACTAGCGGGAAAGAGACCCAGTACTTC
CDR3aa: CASSLSTSGKETQYF

len: 14
v_gene: TRBV5-1
abundance: .
j_gene: TRBJ2-1
d_gene: TRBD2
CDR3nt: TGCGCCAGCAGCGTAGCGGGACCTGAGGATGAGCAGTTCTTC
CDR3aa: CASSVAGPEDEQFF

len: 19
v_gene: TRBV5-1
abundance: .
j_gene: TRBJ2-6
d_gene: .
CDR3nt: TGCGCCAGCAGCTTACCCGGACCCACACAAGCGTCTGGGGCCAACGTCCTGACTTTC
CDR3aa: CASSLPGPTQASGANVLTF

len: 16
v_gene: TRBV28
abundance: .
j_gene: TRBJ2-3
d_gene: TRBD1
CDR3nt: TGTGCCAGCAGTACCCGGACAGGGGGCCTCCCAGATACGCAGTATTTT
CDR3aa: CASSTRTGGLPDTQYF

len: 13
v_gene: TRBV27
abundance: .
j_gene: TRBJ2-1
d_gene: TRBD1
CDR3nt: TGTGCCACCCCGGGACAGGGGGCCAATGAGCAGTTCTTC
CDR3aa: CATPGQGANEQFF

len: 14
v_gene: TRBV6-5
abundance: .
j_gene: TRBJ1-1
d_gene: .
CDR3nt: TGTGCCAGCAGCAGAAACAGGATGAACACTGAAGCTTTCTTT
CDR3aa: CASSRNRMNTEAFF

len: 16
v_gene: TRBV4-1
abundance: once
j_gene: TRBJ1-2
d_gene: .
CDR3nt: TGCGCCAGCAGCCTCAGAGCCGGGACGGCTAACTATGGCTACACCTTC
CDR3aa: CASSLRAGTANYGYTF

len: 15
v_gene: TRBV11-2
abundance: .
j_gene: TRBJ2-1
d_gene: TRBD2
CDR3nt: TGTGCCAGCAGCTCAAGCGGGAGCCGCTACAATGAGCAGTTCTTC
CDR3aa: CASSSSGSRYNEQFF

len: 14
v_gene: TRBV5-1
abundance: few
j_gene: TRBJ2-7
d_gene: .
CDR3nt: TGCGCCAGCAGCGCCGGACAGAGTCCCTACGAGCAGTACTTC
CDR3aa: CASSAGQSPYEQYF

len: 14
v_gene: TRBV10-3
abundance: .
j_gene: TRBJ2-2
d_gene: TRBD1
CDR3nt: TGTGCCGTACACGGGACAGGGGACACCGGGGAGCTGTTTTTT
CDR3aa: CAVHGTGDTGELFF

len: 12
v_gene: TRBV18
abundance: .
j_gene: TRBJ2-1
d_gene: TRBD1
CDR3nt: TGTGCCAGCTCACCCACCGACAGGGGGCAGTTCTTC
CDR3aa: CASSPTDRGQFF

len: 16
v_gene: TRBV7-2
abundance: few
j_gene: TRBJ1-4
d_gene: .
CDR3nt: TGTGCCAGCAGTGTGCGGCGAGGGTCTACTAATGAAAAACTGTTTTTT
CDR3aa: CASSVRRGSTNEKLFF

len: 16
v_gene: TRBV5-1
abundance: once
j_gene: TRBJ2-1
d_gene: TRBD2
CDR3nt: TGCGCCAGCAGCGCCTCTAGCGGAGGGGCGTCATCTAAGCAGTTCTTC
CDR3aa: CASSASSGGASSKQFF

len: 14
v_gene: TRBV27
abundance: few
j_gene: TRBJ2-1
d_gene: TRBD2
CDR3nt: TGTGCCAGCACCGGGGGGGGCCGTTACAATGAGCAGTTCTTC
CDR3aa: CASTGGGRYNEQFF

len: 16
v_gene: TRBV7-2
abundance: .
j_gene: TRBJ2-2
d_gene: TRBD2
CDR3nt: TGTGCCAGCAGCTTAGTGGGAGGGCCGGACACCGGGGAGCTGTTTTTT
CDR3aa: CASSLVGGPDTGELFF

len: 15
v_gene: TRBV19
abundance: .
j_gene: TRBJ2-6
d_gene: .
CDR3nt: TGTGCCAGTACTCAAGGACACTCTGGGGCCAACGTCCTGACTTTC
CDR3aa: CASTQGHSGANVLTF

len: 14
v_gene: TRBV19
abundance: once
j_gene: TRBJ1-2
d_gene: TRBD1
CDR3nt: TGTGCCAGTAGTGGGACAGGGAACAGATATGGCTACACCTTC
CDR3aa: CASSGTGNRYGYTF

len: 13
v_gene: TRBV7-3
abundance: .
j_gene: TRBJ2-2
d_gene: .
CDR3nt: TGTGCCAGCAGCTTTTTGAGATCCGGGGAGCTGTTTTTT
CDR3aa: CASSFLRSGELFF

len: 17
v_gene: TRBV7-3
abundance: .
j_gene: TRBJ2-2
d_gene: .
CDR3nt: TGTGCCAGCAGCTTACGGCATTTGCGGACGAACACCGGGGAGCTGTTTTTT
CDR3aa: CASSLRHLRTNTGELFF

len: 13
v_gene: TRBV9
abundance: .
j_gene: TRBJ1-3
d_gene: .
CDR3nt: TGTGCCAGCAGCGTAGAGGAGGGAAACACCATATATTTT
CDR3aa: CASSVEEGNTIYF

len: 14
v_gene: TRBV19
abundance: once
j_gene: TRBJ2-6
d_gene: .
CDR3nt: TGTGCCAGCCGAGAGAACTCTGGGGCCAACGTCCTGACTTTC
CDR3aa: CASRENSGANVLTF

len: 14
v_gene: TRBV30
abundance: .
j_gene: TRBJ2-7
d_gene: .
CDR3nt: TGTGCCTGGAGTGCTCAGGGGCTAACCTACGAGCAGTACTTC
CDR3aa: CAWSAQGLTYEQYF

len: 14
v_gene: TRBV6-5
abundance: once
j_gene: TRBJ2-7
d_gene: TRBD1
CDR3nt: TGTGCCAGCAGTCGGACAGGGCGTTCCTACGAGCAGTACTTC
CDR3aa: CASSRTGRSYEQYF

len: 14
v_gene: TRBV15
abundance: .
j_gene: TRBJ2-3
d_gene: .
CDR3nt: TGTGCCACCAGCAGAGATCAGGGCACAGATACGCAGTATTTT
CDR3aa: CATSRDQGTDTQYF

len: 14
v_gene: TRBV27
abundance: .
j_gene: TRBJ1-3
d_gene: .
CDR3nt: TGTGCCAGCAGAAAACTGAACTCTGGAAACACCATATATTTT
CDR3aa: CASRKLNSGNTIYF

len: 17
v_gene: TRBV18
abundance: .
j_gene: TRBJ2-7
d_gene: TRBD1
CDR3nt: TGTGCCAGCTCTCCAAACCGGGACAGGGGCTTCACCTACGAGCAGTACTTC
CDR3aa: CASSPNRDRGFTYEQYF

len: 14
v_gene: TRBV6-5
abundance: .
j_gene: TRBJ2-7
d_gene: .
CDR3nt: TGTGCCAGCAGCGCCTCGGTCAGCTCCTACGAGCAGTACTTC
CDR3aa: CASSASVSSYEQYF

len: 13
v_gene: TRBV11-2
abundance: .
j_gene: TRBJ2-2
d_gene: .
CDR3nt: TGTGCCAGCACACCGCAGGGCACCGGGGAGCTGTTTTTT
CDR3aa: CASTPQGTGELFF

len: 15
v_gene: TRBV7-2
abundance: .
j_gene: TRBJ1-4
d_gene: .
CDR3nt: TGTGCCAGCAGCTTATCGGCAGTACGAGGTGAAAAACTGTTTTTT
CDR3aa: CASSLSAVRGEKLFF

len: 14
v_gene: TRBV7-9
abundance: .
j_gene: TRBJ2-1
d_gene: TRBD2
CDR3nt: TGTGCCAGCATAACAGCGGGATTGGGCGATGAGCAGTTCTTC
CDR3aa: CASITAGLGDEQFF

len: 20
v_gene: TRBV21-1
abundance: once
j_gene: TRBJ2-5
d_gene: .
CDR3nt: TGTGCCAGCAGCAAAGTAGAGGCGTTGGGGCTAGCGGAGAACCAAGAGACCCAGTACTTC
CDR3aa: CASSKVEALGLAENQETQYF

len: 16
v_gene: TRBV5-1
abundance: few
j_gene: TRBJ2-3
d_gene: .
CDR3nt: TGCGCCAGCAGCTTGGAAGGGCGCTATGACACAGATACGCAGTATTTT
CDR3aa: CASSLEGRYDTDTQYF

len: 15
v_gene: TRBV30
abundance: .
j_gene: TRBJ2-7
d_gene: .
CDR3nt: TGTGCCTGGAAGGTTAGGGGCGGATACTCCTACGAGCAGTACTTC
CDR3aa: CAWKVRGGYSYEQYF

len: 16
v_gene: TRBV2
abundance: .
j_gene: TRBJ2-2
d_gene: TRBD2
CDR3nt: TGTGCCAGCAGTGTGGGGGAGGGGCGCAGCACCGGGGAGCTGTTTTTT
CDR3aa: CASSVGEGRSTGELFF

len: 16
v_gene: TRBV5-4
abundance: .
j_gene: TRBJ2-2
d_gene: TRBD2
CDR3nt: TGTGCCAGCAGCCGCCAGACTAGCGGAAACACCGGGGAGCTGTTTTTT
CDR3aa: CASSRQTSGNTGELFF

len: 15
v_gene: TRBV30
abundance: few
j_gene: TRBJ1-5
d_gene: .
CDR3nt: TGTGCCTGGAGTCCTCAAGGGATTAGCAATCAGCCCCAGCATTTT
CDR3aa: CAWSPQGISNQPQHF

len: 14
v_gene: TRBV2
abundance: .
j_gene: TRBJ1-2
d_gene: .
CDR3nt: TGTGCCAGCAGTGAAAGACTGGGGAGCTATGGCTACACCTTC
CDR3aa: CASSERLGSYGYTF

len: 16
v_gene: TRBV7-9
abundance: .
j_gene: TRBJ2-1
d_gene: .
CDR3nt: TGTGCCAGCAGGTCCAGGGTCCACAGCTCCTACAATGAGCAGTTCTTC
CDR3aa: CASRSRVHSSYNEQFF

len: 15
v_gene: TRBV6-5
abundance: .
j_gene: TRBJ1-2
d_gene: .
CDR3nt: TGTGCCAGCAGTTACTCGCGGTTATCCAACTATGGCTACACCTTC
CDR3aa: CASSYSRLSNYGYTF

len: 16
v_gene: TRBV10-1
abundance: .
j_gene: TRBJ2-3
d_gene: TRBD2
CDR3nt: TGCGCCAGCAGTACTAGCGGTGGGAGGGCCCTTGATACGCAGTATTTT
CDR3aa: CASSTSGGRALDTQYF

len: 16
v_gene: TRBV7-9
abundance: few
j_gene: TRBJ2-3
d_gene: TRBD2
CDR3nt: TGTGCCAGCAGCTCCTTTCTAGCGGGGGGCACAGATACGCAGTATTTT
CDR3aa: CASSSFLAGGTDTQYF

len: 16
v_gene: TRBV4-1
abundance: once
j_gene: TRBJ2-1
d_gene: TRBD1
CDR3nt: TGCGCCAGCAGCCGCGTCACAGGGGGCATTTTGAATGAGCAGTTCTTC
CDR3aa: CASSRVTGGILNEQFF

len: 12
v_gene: TRBV30
abundance: .
j_gene: TRBJ2-5
d_gene: .
CDR3nt: TGTGCCTGGAGTTTAGGGAGGCAGACCCAGTACTTC
CDR3aa: CAWSLGRQTQYF

len: 16
v_gene: TRBV4-2
abundance: .
j_gene: TRBJ2-3
d_gene: TRBD2
CDR3nt: TGTGCCAGCAGCCAAGAGCTAGCGGGAGTGGCAGATACGCAGTATTTT
CDR3aa: CASSQELAGVADTQYF

len: 14
v_gene: TRBV6-6
abundance: .
j_gene: TRBJ1-2
d_gene: .
CDR3nt: TGTGCCAGCAATGAGCGGGGCTCTAACTATGGCTACACCTTC
CDR3aa: CASNERGSNYGYTF

len: 12
v_gene: TRBV18
abundance: .
j_gene: TRBJ2-1
d_gene: .
CDR3nt: TGTGCCAGCTCCCCGGACAGCGGGCGTGCGCTCTTC
CDR3aa: CASSPDSGRALF

len: 16
v_gene: TRBV4-1
abundance: .
j_gene: TRBJ1-4
d_gene: .
CDR3nt: TGCGCCAGCAGCCAGATTACAGGGTGGGGTAATGAAAAACTGTTTTTT
CDR3aa: CASSQITGWGNEKLFF

len: 12
v_gene: TRBV30
abundance: .
j_gene: TRBJ2-1
d_gene: .
CDR3nt: TGTGCCTGGAGTGGACTATTCGCTGAGCAGTTCTTC
CDR3aa: CAWSGLFAEQFF

len: 13
v_gene: TRBV5-1
abundance: few
j_gene: TRBJ2-1
d_gene: TRBD2
CDR3nt: TGCGCCAGCAGCTTGACACTAGCGCCCGAGCAGTTCTTC
CDR3aa: CASSLTLAPEQFF

len: 15
v_gene: TRBV9
abundance: .
j_gene: TRBJ2-3
d_gene: .
CDR3nt: TGTGCCAGCAGCACCTCGCCGACTAGCACAGATACGCAGTATTTT
CDR3aa: CASSTSPTSTDTQYF

len: 14
v_gene: TRBV18
abundance: .
j_gene: TRBJ1-1
d_gene: .
CDR3nt: TGTGCCAGCTCACCAGGGGCGTTGAACACTGAAGCTTTCTTT
CDR3aa: CASSPGALNTEAFF

len: 14
v_gene: TRBV10-3
abundance: .
j_gene: TRBJ1-3
d_gene: .
CDR3nt: TGTGCCATCAGTGGGGGCTTCTCTGGAAACACCATATATTTT
CDR3aa: CAISGGFSGNTIYF

len: 15
v_gene: TRBV19
abundance: once
j_gene: TRBJ2-7
d_gene: TRBD2
CDR3nt: TGTGCCAGTAGTATCGGGACTAGCGGGCTCAACGAGCAGTACTTC
CDR3aa: CASSIGTSGLNEQYF

len: 21
v_gene: TRBV19
abundance: .
j_gene: TRBJ2-3
d_gene: TRBD2
CDR3nt: TGTGCCAGTAGTATAGATTCAGTTGGACTAGCGGGTGCGGGAAATCCAGATACGCAGTATTTT
CDR3aa: CASSIDSVGLAGAGNPDTQYF